The next 11 T cell receptor beta chains were all read from a single sample in a study of blood T cell repertoires in COVID-19. Here immunoSEQ multiplex PCR was the method, and the copy in TCRdb shows in-frame clones only, minus some. The sample shows 240,000 or so clones, 82% of them seen only once. The material sequenced was peripheral blood. The receptors shown here come from a woman in her fifties or sixties with active or convalescent COVID-19.

DNA for the CDR3: TGTGCCAGCAGTTCGGACAACCTCTATGGCTACACCTTC. Translating it yields CASSSDNLYGYTF. The gene calls are TRBV27 and TRBJ1-2, with a weak D call TRBD1 (5 bases). This CDR3 region has 13 residues. V gave up 4 bases and J gave up 4 bases, with 10 bases separating them. From germline, CDR1 is MNHEY and CDR2 SMNVEV (reference sequence).

This chain uses TRBV13 with TRBJ2-7, with TRBD1 matching 8 bases. The CDR3 is 14 amino acids. Per germline, CDR1 PRHDT and CDR2 FYEKMQ (reference sequence). V shed 3 bases and J 3 bases; nucleotides not matched to a gene: 4. The CDR3 loop is CASSFDRGGYEQYF. The CDR3 DNA sequence: TGTGCCAGCAGCTTCGACAGGGGAGGCTACGAGCAGTACTTC.

CDR3 bases: TGTGCCAGTAAAGCCGGGGACTGGGCAGAATCACCCCTCCACTTT. It translates to CASKAGDWAESPLHF. V and J are TRBV19 and TRBJ1-6; the D gene is possibly TRBD1 (5 bases). Trimming shortened V by 7 bases and J by 10 bases, and 20 bases separated the two germline ends. This CDR3 is built from 15 residues. Germline V gene lookup returns CDR1 LNHDA and CDR2 SQIVND (reference sequence). The full variable domain, rest sourced from reference TRBV19 and TRBJ1-6, is DGGITQSPKYLFRKEGQNVTLSCEQNLNHDAMYWYRQDPGQGLRLIYYSQIVNDFQKGDIAEGYSVSREKKESFPLTVTSAQKNPTAFYLCASKAGDWAESPLHFGNGTRLTVT.

The count of this clone is one. The rearrangement joins TRBV18 to TRBJ1-1; D uncertain. Germline V gene lookup returns CDR1 KGHSH and CDR2 LQKENI. V gave up 3 bases and J gave up 0 bases, with 17 bases separating them. This CDR3 contains 17 residues. The CDR3 loop reads CASSPLTLTGVNTEAFF. DNA for the CDR3: TGTGCCAGCTCACCCCTAACTCTGACGGGAGTGAACACTGAAGCTTTCTTT.

This clone was seen only once. The chain has TRBV2 and TRBJ2-7; 15 bases align to TRBD2. In germline, CDR1 is SNHLY, CDR2 FYNNEI. Trimming took 6 bases from V and 5 from J; bases not matched to a gene: 5. CDR3 length: 15 amino acids. CDR3 residues: CASRLRTSGGDEQYF. The DNA for the CDR3 is TGTGCCAGCAGGCTCCGGACTAGCGGGGGGGACGAGCAGTACTTC.

CDR3 in DNA: TGTGCCAGCAGCGGTAATCTAGGATCTCTGAATTCACCCCTCCACTTT. Translating gives CASSGNLGSLNSPLHF. This chain uses TRBV9 with TRBJ1-6, with no clear D. The CDR3 consists of 16 residues. Between the trimmed V and J ends, which lost 3 bases and 7 bases, there was a span of 17 bases. In germline, CDR1 is SGDLS, CDR2 YYNGEE.

This clone came up a few times. Other DNA sequences from this sample encode an identical CDR3 as well. The chain recombines TRBV27 with TRBJ2-7, with TRBD2 identical over 8 bases. This CDR3 is built from 14 residues. The V gene end was trimmed by 5 bases and the J gene end by 1 base; junction bases not matched to a gene: 4. CDR1 MNHEY and CDR2 SMNVEV come from the germline V gene (reference sequence). The CDR3 loop reads CASSPRGGSYEQYF. The DNA for the CDR3 is TGTGCCAGCAGTCCCCGGGGGGGATCCTACGAGCAGTACTTC.

The chain uses TRBV25-1 and TRBJ2-7; tentatively, D is TRBD1 (5 bases). V was shortened by 6 bases and J by 0 bases, with 9 bases between the two germline ends. CDR3 length: 13 amino acids. Germline V lookup: CDR1 MGHDK, CDR2 SYGVNS. CDR3 amino acids: CASRFDSSYEQYF. The DNA for the CDR3 is TGTGCCAGCAGATTTGACAGCTCCTACGAGCAGTACTTC.

The V and J genes are TRBV5-1 and TRBJ1-2, with 8 bases matching TRBD1. V dropped 7 bases and J dropped 2; count of bases not matched to a gene: 13. The CDR3 sequence is 16 residues long. Per the germline V gene, CDR1 is SGHRS and CDR2 is YFSETQ. CDR3 loop: CASQPRTGIGNYGYTF. In DNA, the CDR3 is TGCGCCAGCCAACCTCGGACAGGGATTGGGAACTATGGCTACACCTTC.

V usage is TRBV19 and J usage is TRBJ2-7; the match to TRBD2 covers 7 bases. Germline lookup yields CDR1 LNHDA and CDR2 SQIVND (reference sequence). The CDR3 sequence is 15 residues long. V lost 6 bases to trimming and J lost 3 bases; unmatched junction nucleotides: 11. The CDR3 DNA is TGTGCCAGTAGGGAGGGAGGGTTCGGACACTACGAGCAGTACTTC. This codes for CASREGGFGHYEQYF.

This clone was picked up a small number of times. V gene TRBV29-1 combines with J gene TRBJ2-7, with TRBD1 identical over 8 bases. The CDR3 spans 12 residues. Losses at the gene ends were 4 bases for V and 5 bases for J; bases not matched to a gene: 4. Germline V gives CDR1 SQVTM, CDR2 ANQGSEA. The CDR3 spells CSVGTGPNEQYF. The DNA of the CDR3 is TGCAGCGTTGGGACAGGGCCCAACGAGCAGTACTTC.